This T cell receptor (beta chain) was sequenced for a study of T-cell reconstitution after alpha-beta-depleted transplantation in children. Regarding the study as a whole: Surviving recipient T cells and intrathymic progenitors accounted for some patients' high TCRbeta diversity at day 60. T-cell numbers and diversity one year post-transplant derived largely from freshly generated T cells. Reportedly, only several hundred clones from non-depleted graft cells drove alpha-beta T-cell counts at about two months.

TCRbeta library construction was performed incorporating unique molecular identifiers. TCRdb reprocessed the PCR reads via MiXCR and lists one record per CDR3 protein. The data hold 250,000 to 400,000 distinct CDR3 sequences, with around 25% observed a single time. The table lists this clonotype with a few counts. Antigen specificity is unknown. The CDR3 is 21 amino acids. With 2 bases clipped from V and 4 bases from J, the junction kept 18 bases outside the gene matches. The germline V gene encodes CDR1 LGHDT and CDR2 YNNKEL (reference sequence). Source: PBMCs, mostly from graft donor cells, taken 180 days after TCRalphabeta/CD19-depleted stem cell transplant. The receptor was derived from a male patient aged 10 to 17 who had a stem cell transplant for acute lymphoblastic leukemia, so the T cells may come from the graft donor. The chain employs TRBV3-1 and TRBJ2-2; 11 nucleotides line up with TRBD2. CDR3 bases: TGTGCCAGCAGCCAATCCAGACAGCCGGGACTAGCGGAGGACCCCACCGGGGAGCTGTTTTTT. This sequence encodes CASSQSRQPGLAEDPTGELFF.